This TCR beta chain stems from a study of regulatory T cells in long-lasting Graves disease. As to time point: newly diagnosed GD, antithyroid drugs for less than 3 months. From PBMCs, RNA was extracted and then used to make the TCR library. Enrollment of patients was through an endocrinology department in Xi'an, China. According to the study, TCR beta libraries were built with iRepertoire HTBI primers and CDR3-region Arm-PCR. In TCRdb, the multiplex PCR reads were re-called with MiXCR into one record per CDR3 protein. Of about 350,000 distinct CDR3 sequences listed, 15% to 20% are singletons. V lost 1 base and J lost 4; bases outside the gene matches: 5. The CDR3 covers 16 residues. CDR1 and CDR2 from the germline V gene are SNHLY and FYNNEI. A further study also used this sample, focusing on T cells in Graves' hyperthyroidism and ophthalmopathy. Per that study: The HTBI primer set was used in a first-round RT-PCR of the TCR CDR3. Within blood appeared most thyroid clonotypes that had expanded above 0.001.

The sequence was obtained from a woman aged 18-29 years with Graves disease. The sequencing used peripheral blood mononuclear cells (PBMCs), collected at new diagnosis, from a patient treated with antithyroid drugs. The gene calls are TRBV2 and TRBJ1-5, with TRBD1 identical over 9 bases. CDR3 sequence reads: CASSEGLGQGNQPQHF. As DNA, the CDR3 is TGTGCCAGCAGTGAAGGGTTGGGACAGGGAAATCAGCCCCAGCATTTT.